The subject of this entry is one TCR beta chain. What it binds is not known. Clones were sequenced by immunoSEQ multiplex PCR, and TCRdb holds only the in-frame ones, with some missing. Here the sample spans about 29,000 clones, roughly 92% being singletons. Germline-derived CDR1 and CDR2 are MDHEN and SYDVKM. This CDR3 has 17 amino acids. V trimming: 6 bases; J trimming: 0 bases; junction bases outside the gene matches: 10. This record comes from a study of T cell responses to AZD1222 COVID-19 vaccine. In the study overall: Second-dose intervals near 4 or 12 weeks were combined. Study-wide results and limits: Donors skewed white British and female; clonal diversity was possibly underestimated.

The sequence was collected from an adult in good health. The sequencing here drew on peripheral blood, taken on day 0 of AZD1222 vaccination. This chain joins TRBV28 and TRBJ1-2, with 10 bases matching TRBD1. This CDR3 reads CASRRPGQGLTNYGYTF. Here the CDR3 DNA reads TGTGCCAGCAGGCGCCCGGGACAGGGGCTGACTAACTATGGCTACACCTTC.